This TCR beta chain was identified in a study of T cell responses to AZD1222 COVID-19 vaccine. Whole-study results and caveats: Females outnumbered males among donors, who were mostly white British; clonal diversity was possibly underestimated.

On this clone: The antigen remains undetermined.

This table comes from immunoSEQ multiplex PCR, and its TCRdb copy is limited to in-frame clones, with some not included. In the table there are 25,000 to 30,000 clones, about 90% of which are singletons. This specimen was peripheral blood, taken 28 days after the second AZD1222 dose. This receptor was taken from an adult who received the AZD1222 COVID-19 vaccine.

The CDR3 DNA follows: TGCGCCAGCAGCCAAGAGTCAGGTATAGGAGTGCACACTGAAGCTTTCTTT. Residues: CASSQESGIGVHTEAFF. The V call is TRBV4-1, the J call TRBJ1-1; D is unclear. CDR3 size: 17 residues. Germline V CDR1 and CDR2: MGHRA, YSYEKL. The V gene lost 0 bases and the J gene lost 3 bases, with 17 bases spanning the gap.